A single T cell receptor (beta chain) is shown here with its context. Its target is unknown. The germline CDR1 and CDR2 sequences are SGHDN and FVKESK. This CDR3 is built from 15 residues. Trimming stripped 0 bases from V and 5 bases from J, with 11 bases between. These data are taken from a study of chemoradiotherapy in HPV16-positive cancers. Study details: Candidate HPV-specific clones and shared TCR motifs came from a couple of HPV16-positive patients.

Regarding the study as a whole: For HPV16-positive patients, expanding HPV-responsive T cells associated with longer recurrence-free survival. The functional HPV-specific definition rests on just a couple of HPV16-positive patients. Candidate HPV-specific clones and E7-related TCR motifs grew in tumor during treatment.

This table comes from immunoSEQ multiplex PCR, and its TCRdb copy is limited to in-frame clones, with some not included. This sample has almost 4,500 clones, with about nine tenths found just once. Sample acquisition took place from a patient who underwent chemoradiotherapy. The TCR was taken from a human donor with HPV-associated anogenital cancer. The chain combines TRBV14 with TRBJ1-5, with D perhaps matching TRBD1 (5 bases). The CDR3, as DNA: TGTGCCAGCAGCCAAGAGATACGGGGGGATCAGCCCCAGCATTTT. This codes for CASSQEIRGDQPQHF.